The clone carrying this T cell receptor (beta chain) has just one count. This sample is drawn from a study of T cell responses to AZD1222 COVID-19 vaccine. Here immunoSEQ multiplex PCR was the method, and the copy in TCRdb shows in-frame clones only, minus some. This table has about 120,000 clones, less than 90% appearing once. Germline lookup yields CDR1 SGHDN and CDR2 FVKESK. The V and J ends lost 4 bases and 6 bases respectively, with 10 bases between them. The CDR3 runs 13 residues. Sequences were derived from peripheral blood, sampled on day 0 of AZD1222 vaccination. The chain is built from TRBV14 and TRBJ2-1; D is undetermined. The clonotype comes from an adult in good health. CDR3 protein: CASSPQSINEQFF. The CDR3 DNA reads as TGTGCCAGCAGCCCGCAGTCTATCAATGAGCAGTTCTTC.